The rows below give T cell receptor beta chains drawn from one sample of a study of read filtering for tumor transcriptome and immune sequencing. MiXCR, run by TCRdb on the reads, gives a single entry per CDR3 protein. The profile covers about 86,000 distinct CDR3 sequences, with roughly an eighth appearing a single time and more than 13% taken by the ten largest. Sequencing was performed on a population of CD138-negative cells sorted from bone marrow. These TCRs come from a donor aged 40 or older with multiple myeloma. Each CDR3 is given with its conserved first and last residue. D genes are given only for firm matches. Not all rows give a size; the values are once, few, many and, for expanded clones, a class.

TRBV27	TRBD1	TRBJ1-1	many	TGTGCCAGCAGTTTCCTCTGGACAGGGGAGGGCACTGAAGCTTTCTTT	CASSFLWTGEGTEAFF
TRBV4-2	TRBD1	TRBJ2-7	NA	TGTGCCAGCAGCGCCCCGGGACAGGGCTACGAGCAGTACTTC	CASSAPGQGYEQYF
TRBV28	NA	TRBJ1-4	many	TGTGCCAGCAGCTTAGGGCAGGGCGGGGAAAAACTGTTTTTT	CASSLGQGGEKLFF
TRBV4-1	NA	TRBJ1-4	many	TGCGCCAGCAGCCAATTTGGACTGGGGAGACTGTTTTTT	CASSQFGLGRLFF
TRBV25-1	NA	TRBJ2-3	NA	TGTGCCAGCAGTCACAGGGAAGCCACAGATACGCAGTATTTT	CASSHREATDTQYF
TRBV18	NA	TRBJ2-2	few	TGTGCCAGCTCACCGGGGGAAGTCGGCAGCACCGGGGAGCTGTTTTTT	CASSPGEVGSTGELFF
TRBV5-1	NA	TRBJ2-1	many	TGCGCCAGCAGCTTGGGTCCGGACGGCCTCGCAGTGGGCAGGAATGAGCAGTTCTTC	CASSLGPDGLAVGRNEQFF
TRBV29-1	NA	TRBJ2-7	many	TGCAGCGTGGGGGAGGACTACGAGCAGTACTTC	CSVGEDYEQYF
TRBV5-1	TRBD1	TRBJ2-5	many	TGCGCCAGCAGCGCTACAGGGGACCAAGAGACCCAGTACTTC	CASSATGDQETQYF
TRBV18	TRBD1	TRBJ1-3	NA	TGTGCCAGCTCACCTTCACAGGGGACCCCTGGAAACACCATATATTTT	CASSPSQGTPGNTIYF
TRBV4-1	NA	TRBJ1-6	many	TGCGCCAGCGGATATTCACCCCTCCACTTT	CASGYSPLHF
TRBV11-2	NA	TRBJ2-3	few	TGTGCCAGCAGCTTAGATCCCGGCCCAGATACGCAGTATTTT	CASSLDPGPDTQYF
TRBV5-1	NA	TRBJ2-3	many	TGCGCCAGCAGCTCCCAGGGAGATACGCAGTATTTT	CASSSQGDTQYF
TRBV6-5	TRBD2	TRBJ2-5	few	TGTGCCAGCAGTCGGAGCGGGGCGGAGACCCAGTACTTC	CASSRSGAETQYF
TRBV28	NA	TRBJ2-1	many	TGTGCCAGCAGTTTGTTAGGGAACTACAATGAGCAGTTCTTC	CASSLLGNYNEQFF
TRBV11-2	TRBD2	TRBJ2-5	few	TGTGCCAGCAGCCCCACGAGGGAGGGCCTACAGACCCAGTACTTC	CASSPTREGLQTQYF
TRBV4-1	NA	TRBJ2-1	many	TGCGCCAGCAGCCAAGATAGGTATGAGCAGTTCTTC	CASSQDRYEQFF
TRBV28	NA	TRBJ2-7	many	TGTGCCAGCAGTTTAGGGACGACCTACGAGCAGTACTTC	CASSLGTTYEQYF
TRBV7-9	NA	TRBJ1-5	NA	TGTGCCAGCAGCTTCGTAGAGGAGGCTCAGCCCCAGCATTTT	CASSFVEEAQPQHF
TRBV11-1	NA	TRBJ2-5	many	TGTGCCAGCAGCCTTAACGGGGGACAAGAGACCCAGTACTTC	CASSLNGGQETQYF
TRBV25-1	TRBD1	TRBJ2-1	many	TGTGCCAGCAGTGAACGAGTGAACACAGGGGGCGATCAATTCTTC	CASSERVNTGGDQFF
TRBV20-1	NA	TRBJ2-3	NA	TGCAGTGCTCGAGTTCCATGGGCAGATACGCAGTATTTT	CSARVPWADTQYF
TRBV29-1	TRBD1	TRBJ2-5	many	TGCAGCGTTGAAGGGGGGAAGGGGGCAAAGACCCAGTACTTC	CSVEGGKGAKTQYF
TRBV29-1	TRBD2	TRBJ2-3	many	TGCAGCGTCCAAGGACTAGCGGGAGGAGCAGATACGCAGTATTTT	CSVQGLAGGADTQYF
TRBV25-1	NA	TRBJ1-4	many	TGTGCCAGCAGTGAGCGACAGCTAATCGGGGAAAAACTGTTTTTT	CASSERQLIGEKLFF
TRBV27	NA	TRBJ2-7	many	TGTGCCAGCAGTTCGTGGATGGGGAAAAGAACAGAGAACTACGAGCAGTACTTC	CASSSWMGKRTENYEQYF
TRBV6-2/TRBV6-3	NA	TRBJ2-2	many	TGTGCCAGCGGAATAGCGGTGTTGAAGCTGTTTTTT	CASGIAVLKLFF
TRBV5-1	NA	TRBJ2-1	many	TGCGCCAGCAGCTTGGGACAGGATCTCCGGGAGACCCAGTTCTTC	CASSLGQDLRETQFF
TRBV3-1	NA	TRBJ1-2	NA	TGTGCCAGCAGCCAAACCGACAGAGCCTATGGCTACACCTTC	CASSQTDRAYGYTF
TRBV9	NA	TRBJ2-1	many	TGTGCCAGCAGCGTAGATGGACTTCCTCCCATTTACAATGAGCAGTTCTTC	CASSVDGLPPIYNEQFF
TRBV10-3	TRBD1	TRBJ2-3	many	TGTGCCATCAGTAACACAGGGGGCGAGGCAGATACGCAGTATTTT	CAISNTGGEADTQYF
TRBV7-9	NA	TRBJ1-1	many	TGTGCCAGCAGCTTAATAGGTATTTCTGGCACTGAAGCTTTCTTT	CASSLIGISGTEAFF
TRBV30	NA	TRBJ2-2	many	TGTGCCTGGAGTCGCCTTTTCACCGGGGAGCTGTTTTTT	CAWSRLFTGELFF
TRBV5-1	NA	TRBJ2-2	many	TGCGCCAGCAGCTTGAGGGTCGCGAACACCGGGGAGCTGTTTTTT	CASSLRVANTGELFF
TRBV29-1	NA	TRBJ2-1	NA	TGCGGCGATGCCATGTGCTCCTACAATGAGCAGTTCTTC	CGDAMCSYNEQFF
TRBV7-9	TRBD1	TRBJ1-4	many	TGTGCCACCCGGACAGGGGATTCCGAAAAACTGTTTTTT	CATRTGDSEKLFF
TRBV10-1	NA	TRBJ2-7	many	TGCGCCAGCAGTGAGGGACTCACCTACGAGCAGTACTTC	CASSEGLTYEQYF
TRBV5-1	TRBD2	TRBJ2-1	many	TGCGCCAGCAGCCAGGGACTAGCGGAGTACAATGAGCAGTTCTTC	CASSQGLAEYNEQFF
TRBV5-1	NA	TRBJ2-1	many	TGCGCCAGCAGCCGGATGGCCGGAGCCAACTACAATGAGCAGTTCTTC	CASSRMAGANYNEQFF
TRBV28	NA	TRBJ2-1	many	TGTGCCAGCAGTTTCGACAGGCATGAGCAGTTCTTC	CASSFDRHEQFF
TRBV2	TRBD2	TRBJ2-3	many	TGTGCCAGCAGTCCCGGGACTAGCGCAGATACGCAGTATTTT	CASSPGTSADTQYF